Described below is a single TCR beta chain sequence and its context. The antigen it recognizes is unknown. No base-level quality is on record; no much larger clone is a single base apart. The record originates from a study of CD8 T cells in ankylosing spondylitis listed by TCRdb under 2017. Notes on the research overall: The study profiled T cell receptor beta repertoires in healthy donors and ankylosing spondylitis patients to find disease-linked TCR variants. Peripheral blood was sampled, and synovial fluid was also collected from ankylosing spondylitis patients. In total, the full study cohort was made up of some 100 healthy donors and 25 to 30 ankylosing spondylitis patients. Overall results and qualifications from the work: According to the report, matched synovial fluid samples from ankylosing spondylitis patients were significantly enriched for the disease-linked clones. The disease-linked clones had a CD8+ phenotype and were found at relatively low frequencies in peripheral blood. Some motif variants were previously reported in synovial fluid and blood of reactive arthritis patients, suggesting common disease-initiation mechanisms. Blood from ankylosing spondylitis patients appeared to be characterized by a TCR beta motif made up of several highly homologous amino acid variants.

The CDR3 sequence holds 11 residues, the cysteine and phenylalanine included. CDR3 DNA is the only sequence kept; it has 33 bases, read in frame from the first base. V is pared back by 1 base and J by 11 bases, with 8 bases lying between the germline termini. CDR1 and CDR2 (MDHEN, SYDVKM) derive from the germline V gene. Reads for this sample came from an Illumina HiSeq 2500. Quantitative 5'-RACE with molecular barcodes was the method used to prepare the TCR beta libraries. In the source study's methods: A new computational method based on a probabilistic model of VDJ rearrangement was used to identify disease-linked TCR variants. The raw public data were reprocessed by TCRdb itself: fastp quality trimming at Q25, MiXCR clonotype calling, in-frame beta chains only. Rows are unified per CDR3 protein, each entry keeping the most common DNA and genes. The V and J calls and clone size are TCRdb's, not the authors'. The table for this sample lists roughly 370,000 distinct CDR3 sequences; about a fifth of them were counted only once. The ten largest clones capture less than 20% of the sample.

The rearranged chain carries TRBV28 and TRBJ1-1; the D gene lacks a confident call. The clonotype was recovered from a male donor with ankylosing spondylitis. Material for sequencing was blood, either unsorted or a sorted T cell fraction (not recorded which). The CDR3 is CASSLYWEAFF. The nucleotides read TGTGCCAGCAGTTTATACTGGGAGGCTTTCTTT.